One and the same sample provided the 18 T cell receptor beta chains below, sequenced in a study of blood T cell repertoires in COVID-19. Method: immunoSEQ multiplex PCR; TCRdb's copy keeps in-frame clones and lacks some. The sample carries fewer than 15,000 clones, roughly 80% recorded once. Sequencing input: peripheral blood. The receptors stem from a human donor in a cohort sampled during active COVID-19.

This clone was picked up many times. This rearrangement joins TRBV27 to TRBJ2-7, with D possibly being TRBD1 (6 bases). The CDR3 is made up of 11 amino acids. V shed 8 bases and J shed 6 bases, with 11 bases lying between them. The germline V gene has CDR1 MNHEY and CDR2 SMNVEV (reference sequence). This CDR3 is CASGGQSEQYF. CDR3 sequence (DNA): TGTGCCAGCGGGGGCCAGTCCGAGCAGTACTTC.

CDR3 sequence reads: CATSDLGPAGTQYF. The DNA of the CDR3 is TGTGCCACCAGTGATTTGGGCCCCGCTGGGACCCAGTACTTC. This rearrangement joins TRBV24-1 to TRBJ2-5; D remains unclear. Looked up from germline, CDR1 is KGHDR and CDR2 is SFDVKD. The V end lost 0 bases, the J end lost 7 bases, and 11 bases lay between the germline ends. The CDR3 is 14 residues long.

Only a few counts were recorded for this clone. The chain recombines TRBV28 with TRBJ2-3, with 11 positions matching TRBD2. CDR1 MDHEN and CDR2 SYDVKM come from the germline V gene. The trim removed 9 bases at V and 0 bases at J, leaving 2 bases unmatched. The length of the CDR3 is 14 residues. CDR3 DNA sequence: TGTGCCAGTCTAGCGGGAGGTAGCACAGATACGCAGTATTTT. It encodes CASLAGGSTDTQYF. Full variable domain (missing parts from reference TRBV28 and TRBJ2-3): DVKVTQSSRYLVKRTGEKVFLECVQDMDHENMFWYRQDPGLGLRLIYFSYDVKMKEKGDIPEGYSVSREKKERFSLILESASTNQTSMYLCASLAGGSTDTQYFGPGTRLTVL.

The chain joins TRBV7-9 to TRBJ1-2, with 8 positions matching TRBD1. V lost 5 bases to trimming and J lost 2 bases; unmatched junction nucleotides: 4. Germline V gives CDR1 SEHNR, CDR2 FQNEAQ (reference sequence). This CDR3 region has 14 residues. The CDR3, as DNA: TGTGCCAGCAGCCCGGGACAGGTGAACTATGGCTACACCTTC. Residues: CASSPGQVNYGYTF. The whole variable domain, filled in from reference TRBV7-9 and TRBJ1-2, reads DTGVSQNPRHKITKRGQNVTFRCDPISEHNRLYWYRQTLGQGPEFLTYFQNEAQLEKSRLLSDRFSAERPKGSFSTLEIQRTEQGDSAMYLCASSPGQVNYGYTFGSGTRLTVV.

This clone was found once. V is TRBV5-1 and J is TRBJ2-3; 7 bases fit TRBD2. Losses at the gene ends were 0 bases for V and 4 bases for J; bases not matched to a gene: 2. The CDR3 consists of 14 residues. Per germline, CDR1 SGHRS and CDR2 YFSETQ. CDR3 nucleotides: TGCGCCAGCAGCTTGGAAGGGAGGGCAGATACGCAGTATTTT. Protein product: CASSLEGRADTQYF.

J is TRBJ2-2 and V is TRBV5-1, with D tentatively TRBD1 (6 bases). This CDR3 spans 13 amino acids. Germline CDR1 and CDR2: SGHRS and YFSETQ. V was clipped by 6 bases and J by 3 bases, with 9 bases between them. The CDR3 here is CASTRTDTGELFF. In DNA form, the CDR3 reads TGCGCCAGCACCAGGACAGACACCGGGGAGCTGTTTTTT.

In this sample, this clone turned up a few times. This rearrangement joins TRBV7-9 to TRBJ2-7, with TRBD1 matching 10 bases. The CDR3 spans 15 residues. Looked up from germline, CDR1 is SEHNR and CDR2 is FQNEAQ (reference sequence). The J segment lost 2 bases and the V segment lost 4 bases, leaving 5 bases of the junction unmatched. The CDR3 is CASSSDRGRPYEQYF. Here the CDR3 DNA reads TGTGCCAGCAGCTCCGACAGGGGGCGGCCCTACGAGCAGTACTTC.

This chain connects TRBV11-3 to TRBJ2-7; no clear D gene. Germline lookup yields CDR1 SGHNT and CDR2 YENEEA. V was shortened by 5 bases and J by 4 bases, with 6 bases between the two germline ends. The CDR3 is 11 residues long. The CDR3 DNA is TGTGCCAGCAGCACCGGTTACGAGCAGTACTTC. Its translation is CASSTGYEQYF. Full variable domain (remainder filled in from reference TRBV11-3 and TRBJ2-7): EAGVVQSPRYKIIEKKQPVAFWCNPISGHNTLYWYLQNLGQGPELLIRYENEEAVDDSQLPKDRFSAERLKGVDSTLKIQPAELGDSAVYLCASSTGYEQYFGPGTRLTVT.

J is TRBJ1-5 and V is TRBV28, with 7 nucleotides matching TRBD1. V dropped 5 bases and J dropped 7; count of bases not matched to a gene: 8. Germline values: CDR1 MDHEN, CDR2 SYDVKM. This CDR3 is 14 amino acids long. The CDR3 DNA reads as TGTGCCAGCAGTACAGGGGTGATGGAGCAGCCCCAGCATTTT. Amino acid sequence: CASSTGVMEQPQHF.

J is TRBJ2-3 and V is TRBV7-9; 7 bases line up with TRBD2. The CDR3 consists of 15 residues. Trimming cost V 5 bases and J 4 bases; bases outside gene matches: 9. CDR1 and CDR2 (germline): SEHNR, FQNEAQ (reference sequence). The CDR3, as DNA: TGTGCCAGCAGCCCACGGGCTAGCGGTGCAGATACGCAGTATTTT. This gives the protein CASSPRASGADTQYF.

The chain employs TRBV19 and TRBJ2-7, with a weak D call TRBD1 (5 bases). Per the germline V gene, CDR1 is LNHDA and CDR2 is SQIVND (reference sequence). The CDR3 is 14 residues long. With 3 bases removed from V and 6 bases from J, the gap between germline ends came to 15 bases. Written as DNA, the CDR3 is TGTGCCAGTAGTATTGGTGGGGCGCTTTTCGAGCAGTACTTC. Its protein product is CASSIGGALFEQYF.

J is TRBJ2-1 and V is TRBV5-1; 8 positions match TRBD1. Per the germline V gene, CDR1 is SGHRS and CDR2 is YFSETQ. The CDR3 extends over 17 amino acids. Trimming removed 0 bases from V and 2 bases from J; junction bases left unmatched: 7. This CDR3 is CASSLADPGGPYNEQFF. The CDR3, as DNA: TGCGCCAGCAGCTTGGCCGATCCAGGGGGCCCCTACAATGAGCAGTTCTTC.

The gene calls are TRBV6-2 or TRBV6-3 and TRBJ2-1; 10 bases align to TRBD2. CDR3 length equals 15 residues. Germline V gives CDR1 MNHEY, CDR2 SVGEGT. The V segment lost 2 bases and the J segment 7 bases; nucleotides outside the gene matches: 5. The CDR3 here is CASSYTSGNLNEQFF. DNA of the CDR3: TGTGCCAGCAGTTACACTAGCGGGAACTTGAATGAGCAGTTCTTC.

The chain couples TRBV4-3 to TRBJ2-1; D might be TRBD1 (5 bases). Germline-derived CDR1 and CDR2 are LGHNA and YSLEER. The V end lost 3 bases, the J end lost 3 bases, and 12 bases lay between the germline ends. CDR3 length: 15 residues. CDR3 region: CASSHDSDSYNEQFF. CDR3 DNA sequence: TGCGCCAGCAGCCATGACAGCGACAGCTACAATGAGCAGTTCTTC.

The CDR3 DNA is TGTGCCAGCAGCCCTCGGACTAGTGCAGATACGCAGTATTTT. This sequence encodes CASSPRTSADTQYF. This chain joins TRBV9 and TRBJ2-3, with 7 bases matching TRBD2. CDR1 SGDLS and CDR2 YYNGEE come from the germline V gene. The CDR3 spans 14 residues. The V and J ends lost 4 bases and 4 bases, in that order; junction bases with no gene match: 6.

The chain carries TRBV19 and TRBJ1-5; D is unresolved. V was shortened by 0 bases and J by 0 bases, with 6 bases between the two germline ends. Germline assignment: CDR1 LNHDA and CDR2 SQIVND (reference sequence). The CDR3 covers 15 residues. The CDR3 loop is CASSIDSNSNQPQHF. The CDR3 nucleotides are TGTGCCAGTAGTATAGATTCAAATAGCAATCAGCCCCAGCATTTT.

The CDR3 region is CASSLDSEQHSGNTIYF. As DNA, the CDR3 is TGTGCCAGCAGCCTAGATTCTGAACAGCACTCTGGAAACACCATATATTTT. The V call is TRBV4-2, the J call TRBJ1-3; D call uncertain. This CDR3 has 17 residues. The germline V gene has CDR1 LGHNA and CDR2 YNFKEQ. The V end lost 4 bases, the J end lost 0 bases, and 16 bases lay between the germline ends.

This chain joins TRBV28 and TRBJ2-7; 7 bases are a match to TRBD1. The CDR3 is 15 residues long. Trimming at V came to 1 base and at J to 4 bases, leaving 7 bases not matched to a gene. Germline loops: CDR1 MDHEN, CDR2 SYDVKM. CDR3 sequence (DNA): TGTGCCAGCAGTTTATTGTCACAGGGGAATTACGAGCAGTACTTC. Translated, it gives CASSLLSQGNYEQYF.